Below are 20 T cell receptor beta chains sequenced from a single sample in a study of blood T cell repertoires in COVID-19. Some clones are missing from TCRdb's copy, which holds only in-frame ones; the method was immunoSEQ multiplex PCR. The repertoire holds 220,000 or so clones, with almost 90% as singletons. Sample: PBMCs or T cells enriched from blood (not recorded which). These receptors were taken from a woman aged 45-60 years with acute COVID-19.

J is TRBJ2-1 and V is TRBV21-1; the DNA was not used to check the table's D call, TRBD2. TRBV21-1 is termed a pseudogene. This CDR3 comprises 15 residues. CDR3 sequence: CASSKARTSYNEQFF. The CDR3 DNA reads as TGTGCCAGCAGCAAAGCGCGCACTAGTTACAATGAGCAGTTCTTC.

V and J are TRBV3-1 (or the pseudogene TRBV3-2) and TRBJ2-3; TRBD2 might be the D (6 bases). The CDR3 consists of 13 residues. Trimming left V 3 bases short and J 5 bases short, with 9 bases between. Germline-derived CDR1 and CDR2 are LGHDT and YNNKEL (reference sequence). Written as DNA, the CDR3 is TGTGCCAGCAGCCAGCTGGGAGGAGATACGCAGTATTTT. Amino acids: CASSQLGGDTQYF.

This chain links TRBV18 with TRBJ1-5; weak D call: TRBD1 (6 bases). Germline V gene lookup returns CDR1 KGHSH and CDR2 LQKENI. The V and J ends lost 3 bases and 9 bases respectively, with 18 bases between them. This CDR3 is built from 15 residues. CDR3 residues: CASSPGGGPSGPQHF. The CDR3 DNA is TGTGCCAGCTCACCTGGGGGGGGGCCGTCCGGGCCCCAGCATTTT.

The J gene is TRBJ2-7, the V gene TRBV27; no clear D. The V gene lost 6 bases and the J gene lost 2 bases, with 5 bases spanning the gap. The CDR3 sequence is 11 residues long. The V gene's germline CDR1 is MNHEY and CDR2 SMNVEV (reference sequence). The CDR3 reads CASSTTYEQYF. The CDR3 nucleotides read TGTGCCAGCAGCACTACCTACGAGCAGTACTTC.

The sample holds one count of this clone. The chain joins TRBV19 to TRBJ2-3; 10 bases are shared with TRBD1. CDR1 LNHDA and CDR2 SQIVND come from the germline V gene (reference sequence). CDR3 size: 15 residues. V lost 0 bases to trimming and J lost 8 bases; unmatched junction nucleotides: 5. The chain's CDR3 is CASSIDRQGAVTQYF. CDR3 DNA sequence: TGTGCCAGTAGTATAGATCGACAGGGGGCAGTTACGCAGTATTTT.

The CDR3, as DNA: TGTGCCAGCAGCTCCACTAGCGCGTGGAACACCGGGGAGCTGTTTTTT. Its protein is CASSSTSAWNTGELFF. This chain uses TRBV7-8 with TRBJ2-2, with 7 bases fitting TRBD2. V was clipped by 4 bases and J by 1 base; unmatched bases: 6. Germline CDR1 reads SGHVS; CDR2 reads FQNEAQ. The CDR3 spans 16 residues.

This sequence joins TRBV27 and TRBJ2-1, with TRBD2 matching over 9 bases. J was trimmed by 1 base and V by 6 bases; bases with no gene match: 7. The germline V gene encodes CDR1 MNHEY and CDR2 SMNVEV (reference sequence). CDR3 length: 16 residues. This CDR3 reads CASRPGGRASYNEQFF. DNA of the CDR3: TGTGCCAGCAGGCCGGGCGGGAGGGCGTCCTACAATGAGCAGTTCTTC.

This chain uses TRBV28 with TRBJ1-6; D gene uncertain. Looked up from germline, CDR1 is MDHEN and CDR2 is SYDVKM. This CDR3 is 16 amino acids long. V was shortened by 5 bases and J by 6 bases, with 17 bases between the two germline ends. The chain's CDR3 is CASSPTPELRNSPLHF. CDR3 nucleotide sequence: TGTGCCAGCAGTCCCACCCCCGAGCTTCGTAATTCACCCCTCCACTTT.

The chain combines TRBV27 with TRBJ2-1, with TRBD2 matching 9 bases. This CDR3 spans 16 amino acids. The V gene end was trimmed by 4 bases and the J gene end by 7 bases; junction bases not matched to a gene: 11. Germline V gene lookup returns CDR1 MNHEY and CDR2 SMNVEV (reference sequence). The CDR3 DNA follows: TGTGCCAGCAGTTCCTTAGCGGGAGCCCTTATAAATGAGCAGTTCTTC. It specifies CASSSLAGALINEQFF.

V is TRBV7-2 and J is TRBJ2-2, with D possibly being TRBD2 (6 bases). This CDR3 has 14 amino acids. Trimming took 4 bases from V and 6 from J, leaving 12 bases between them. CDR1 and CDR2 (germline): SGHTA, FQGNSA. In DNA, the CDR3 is TGTGCCAGCAGCTCACAGACTAGTGCCGGGGAGCTGTTTTTT. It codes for CASSSQTSAGELFF.

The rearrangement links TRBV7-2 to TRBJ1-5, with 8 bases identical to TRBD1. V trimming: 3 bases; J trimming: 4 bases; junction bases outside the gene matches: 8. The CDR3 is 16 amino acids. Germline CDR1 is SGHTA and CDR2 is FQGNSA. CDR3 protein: CASSFDGTGQNQPQHF. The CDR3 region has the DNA TGTGCCAGCAGCTTTGACGGGACAGGACAAAATCAGCCCCAGCATTTT.

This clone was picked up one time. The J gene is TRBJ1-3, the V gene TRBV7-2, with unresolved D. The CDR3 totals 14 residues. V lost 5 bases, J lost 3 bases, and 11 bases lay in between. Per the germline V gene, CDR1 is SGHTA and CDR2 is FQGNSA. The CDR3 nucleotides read TGTGCCAGCAGCCCATCGGGGTTTGGAAACACCATATATTTT. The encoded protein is CASSPSGFGNTIYF.

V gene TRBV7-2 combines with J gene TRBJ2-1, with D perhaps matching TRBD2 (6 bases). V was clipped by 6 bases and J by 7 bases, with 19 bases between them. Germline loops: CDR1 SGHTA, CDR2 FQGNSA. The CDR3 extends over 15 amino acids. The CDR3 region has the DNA TGTGCCAGCAGAACCGGGGGTTCCTCAGGGAATGAGCAGTTCTTC. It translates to CASRTGGSSGNEQFF.

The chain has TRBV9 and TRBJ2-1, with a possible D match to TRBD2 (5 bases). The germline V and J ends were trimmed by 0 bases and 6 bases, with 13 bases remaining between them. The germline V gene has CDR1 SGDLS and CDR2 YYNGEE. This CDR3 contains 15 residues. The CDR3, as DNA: TGTGCCAGCAGCGTAGAGGGAGATTTCTCCAATGAGCAGTTCTTC. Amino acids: CASSVEGDFSNEQFF.

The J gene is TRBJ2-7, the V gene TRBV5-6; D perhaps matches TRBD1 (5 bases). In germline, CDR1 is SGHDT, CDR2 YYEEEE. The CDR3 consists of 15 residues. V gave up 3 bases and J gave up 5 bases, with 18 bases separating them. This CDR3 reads CASSSDLQRGDEQYF. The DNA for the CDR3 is TGTGCCAGCAGCTCGGACCTACAAAGGGGCGACGAGCAGTACTTC.

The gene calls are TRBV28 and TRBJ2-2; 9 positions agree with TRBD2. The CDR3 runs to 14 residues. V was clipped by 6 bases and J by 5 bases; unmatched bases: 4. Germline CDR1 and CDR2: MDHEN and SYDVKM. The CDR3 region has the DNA TGTGCCAGCAGGAAGCGGGAGGTAACCGGGGAGCTGTTTTTT. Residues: CASRKREVTGELFF.

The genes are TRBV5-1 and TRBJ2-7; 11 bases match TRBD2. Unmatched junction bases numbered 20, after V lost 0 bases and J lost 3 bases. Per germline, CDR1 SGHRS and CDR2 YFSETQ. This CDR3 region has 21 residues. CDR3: CASSLVSVTGKILAGDYEQYF. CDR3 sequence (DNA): TGCGCCAGCAGCTTGGTGAGTGTGACAGGGAAGATACTAGCGGGGGACTACGAGCAGTACTTC.

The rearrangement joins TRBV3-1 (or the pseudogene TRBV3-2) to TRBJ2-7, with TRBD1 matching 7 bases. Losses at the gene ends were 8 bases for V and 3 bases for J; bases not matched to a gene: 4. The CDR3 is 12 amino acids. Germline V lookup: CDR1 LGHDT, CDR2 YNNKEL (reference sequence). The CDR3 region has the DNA TGTGCCAGCGCCGGGACAGACTACGAGCAGTACTTC. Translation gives CASAGTDYEQYF.

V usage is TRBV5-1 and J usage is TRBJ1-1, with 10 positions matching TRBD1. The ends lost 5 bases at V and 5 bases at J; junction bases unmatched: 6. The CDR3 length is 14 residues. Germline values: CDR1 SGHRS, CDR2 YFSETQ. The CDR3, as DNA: TGCGCCAGCAGTTCACGACAGGGGGCTACTGAAGCTTTCTTT. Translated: CASSSRQGATEAFF.

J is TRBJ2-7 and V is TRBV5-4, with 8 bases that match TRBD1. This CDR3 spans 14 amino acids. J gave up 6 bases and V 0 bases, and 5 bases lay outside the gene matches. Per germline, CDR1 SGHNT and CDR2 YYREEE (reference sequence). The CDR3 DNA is TGTGCCAGCAGCTTGGGGCGGACAGGGAGCGAGCAGTACTTC. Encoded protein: CASSLGRTGSEQYF. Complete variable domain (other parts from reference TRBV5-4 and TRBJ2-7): ETGVTQSPTHLIKTRGQQVTLRCSSQSGHNTVSWYQQALGQGPQFIFQYYREEENGRGNFPPRFSGLQFPNYSSELNVNALELDDSALYLCASSLGRTGSEQYFGPGTRLTVT.